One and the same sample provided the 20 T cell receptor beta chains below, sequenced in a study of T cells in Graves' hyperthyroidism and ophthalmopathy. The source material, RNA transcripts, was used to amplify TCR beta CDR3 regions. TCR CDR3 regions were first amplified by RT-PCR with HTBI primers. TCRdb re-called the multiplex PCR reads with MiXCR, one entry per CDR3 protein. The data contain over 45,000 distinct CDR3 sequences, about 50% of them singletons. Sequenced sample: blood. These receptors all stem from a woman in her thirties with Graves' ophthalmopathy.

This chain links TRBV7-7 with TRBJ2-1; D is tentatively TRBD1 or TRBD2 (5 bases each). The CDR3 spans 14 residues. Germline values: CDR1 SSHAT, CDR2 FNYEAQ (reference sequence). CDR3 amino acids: CASALGHSYNEQFF. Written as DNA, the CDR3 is TGTGCTAGCGCCCTCGGACACTCCTACAATGAGCAGTTCTTC.

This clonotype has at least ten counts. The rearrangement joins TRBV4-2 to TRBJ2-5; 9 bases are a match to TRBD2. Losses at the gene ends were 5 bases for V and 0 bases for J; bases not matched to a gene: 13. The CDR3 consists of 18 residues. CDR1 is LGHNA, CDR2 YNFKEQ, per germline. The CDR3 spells CASSRPGTRLADQETQYF. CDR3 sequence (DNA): TGTGCCAGCAGCAGGCCCGGGACTAGACTAGCGGACCAAGAGACCCAGTACTTC.

The CDR3 spells CASSHGSTGYNEQFF. The CDR3 DNA follows: TGTGCCAGCAGCCACGGAAGTACAGGCTACAATGAGCAGTTCTTC. This rearrangement joins TRBV14 to TRBJ2-1; possibly TRBD1 for D (5 bases). Trimming removed 3 bases from V and 3 bases from J, with 12 bases in between. The CDR3 totals 15 residues. Germline values: CDR1 SGHDN, CDR2 FVKESK.

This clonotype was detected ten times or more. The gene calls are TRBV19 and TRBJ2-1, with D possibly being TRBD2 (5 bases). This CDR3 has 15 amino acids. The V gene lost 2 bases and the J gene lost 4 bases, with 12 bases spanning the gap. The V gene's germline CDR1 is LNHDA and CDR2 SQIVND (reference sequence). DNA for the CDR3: TGTGCCAGTAGTATAACCCAGCGGCTTTACAATGAGCAGTTCTTC. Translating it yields CASSITQRLYNEQFF.

CDR3 coding DNA: TGCAGTGCTAGGGCTAGCGGGAGGGCTGTGTACTTC. Amino acids: CSARASGRAVYF. The chain combines TRBV20-1 with TRBJ2-7; 12 nucleotides match TRBD2. J lost 12 bases, V lost 3 bases, and 6 bases had no gene match. This CDR3 comprises 12 residues. CDR1 is DFQATT, CDR2 SNEGSKA, per germline (reference sequence).

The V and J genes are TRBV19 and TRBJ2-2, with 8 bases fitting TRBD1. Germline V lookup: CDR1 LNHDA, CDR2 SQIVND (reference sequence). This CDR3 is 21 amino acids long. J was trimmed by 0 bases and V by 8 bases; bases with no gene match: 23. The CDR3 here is CASRTSPWGDSTGANTGELFF. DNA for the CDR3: TGTGCCAGTCGTACTTCACCGTGGGGCGACTCGACAGGGGCGAACACCGGGGAGCTGTTTTTT.

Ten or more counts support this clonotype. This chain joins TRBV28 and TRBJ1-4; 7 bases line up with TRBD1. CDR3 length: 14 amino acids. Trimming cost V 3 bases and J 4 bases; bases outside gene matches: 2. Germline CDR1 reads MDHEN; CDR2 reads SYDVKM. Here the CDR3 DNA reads TGTGCCAGCAGTTTGGGACAGCTTAATGAAAAACTGTTTTTT. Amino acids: CASSLGQLNEKLFF.

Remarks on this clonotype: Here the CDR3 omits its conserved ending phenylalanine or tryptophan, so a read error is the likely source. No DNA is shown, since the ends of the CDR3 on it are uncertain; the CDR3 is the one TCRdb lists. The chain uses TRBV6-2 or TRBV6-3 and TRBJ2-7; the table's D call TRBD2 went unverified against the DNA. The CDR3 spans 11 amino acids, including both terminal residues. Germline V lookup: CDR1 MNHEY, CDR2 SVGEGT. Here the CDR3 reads CASSQLARQAR.

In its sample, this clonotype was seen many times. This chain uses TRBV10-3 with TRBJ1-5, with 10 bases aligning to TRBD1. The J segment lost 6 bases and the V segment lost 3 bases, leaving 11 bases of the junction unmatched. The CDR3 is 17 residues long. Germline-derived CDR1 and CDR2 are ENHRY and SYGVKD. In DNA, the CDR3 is TGTGCCATCAGTGATAGGAGGACAGGGGGGTTGGCTCAGCCCCAGCATTTT. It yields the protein CAISDRRTGGLAQPQHF.

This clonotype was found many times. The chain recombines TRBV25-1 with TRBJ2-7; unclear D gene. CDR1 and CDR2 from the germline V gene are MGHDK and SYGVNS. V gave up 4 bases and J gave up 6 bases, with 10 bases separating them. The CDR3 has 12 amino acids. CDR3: CASSVLAGEQYF. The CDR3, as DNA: TGTGCCAGCAGTGTTTTAGCCGGCGAGCAGTACTTC.

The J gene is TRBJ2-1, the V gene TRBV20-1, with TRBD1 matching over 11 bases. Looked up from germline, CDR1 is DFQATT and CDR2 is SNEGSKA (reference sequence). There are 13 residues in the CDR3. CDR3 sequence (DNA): TGCAGCGCTGGGGGGACAGGGGGGTACGAGCAGTTCTTC. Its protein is CSAGGTGGYEQFF.

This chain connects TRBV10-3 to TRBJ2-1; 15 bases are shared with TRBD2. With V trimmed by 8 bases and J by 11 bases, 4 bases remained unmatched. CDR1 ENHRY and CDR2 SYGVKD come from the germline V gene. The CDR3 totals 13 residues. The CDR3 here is CAIGLAGGPKQFF. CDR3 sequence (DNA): TGTGCCATCGGACTAGCGGGAGGGCCAAAGCAGTTCTTC.

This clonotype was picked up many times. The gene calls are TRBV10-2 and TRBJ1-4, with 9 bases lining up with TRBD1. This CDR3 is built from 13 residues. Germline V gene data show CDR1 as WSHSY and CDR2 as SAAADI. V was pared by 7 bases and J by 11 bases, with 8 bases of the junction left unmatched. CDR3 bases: TGCGCCAGCACCCGGACAGGGGAGAGGAAACTGTTTTTT. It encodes CASTRTGERKLFF.

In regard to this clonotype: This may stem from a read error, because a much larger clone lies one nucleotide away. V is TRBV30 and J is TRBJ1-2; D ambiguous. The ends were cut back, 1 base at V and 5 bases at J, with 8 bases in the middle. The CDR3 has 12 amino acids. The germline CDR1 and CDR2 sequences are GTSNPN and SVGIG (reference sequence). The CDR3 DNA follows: TGTGCCTGGAGTGGTCAGAGGTATGGCTACACCTTC. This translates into CAWSGQRYGYTF.

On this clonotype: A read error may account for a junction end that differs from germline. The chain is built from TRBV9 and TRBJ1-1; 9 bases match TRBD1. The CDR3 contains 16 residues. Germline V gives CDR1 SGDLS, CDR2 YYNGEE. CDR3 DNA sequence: TGTACCAGCAGCCAGAGGGAGACAGGGGGGAGAACTGAAGCTTTCTTT. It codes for CTSSQRETGGRTEAFF.

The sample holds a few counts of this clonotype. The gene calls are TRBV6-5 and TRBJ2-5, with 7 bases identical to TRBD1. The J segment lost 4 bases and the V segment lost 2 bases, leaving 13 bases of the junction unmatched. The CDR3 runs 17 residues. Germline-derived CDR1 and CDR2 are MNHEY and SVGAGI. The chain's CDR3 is CASSYGPETGYVETQYF. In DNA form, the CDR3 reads TGTGCCAGCAGTTACGGGCCCGAGACAGGGTATGTAGAGACCCAGTACTTC.

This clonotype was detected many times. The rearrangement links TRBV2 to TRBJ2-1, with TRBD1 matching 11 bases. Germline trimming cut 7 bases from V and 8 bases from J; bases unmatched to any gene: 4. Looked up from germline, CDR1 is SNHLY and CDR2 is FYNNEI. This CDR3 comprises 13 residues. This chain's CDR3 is CASKGQGADEQFF. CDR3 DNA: TGTGCCAGCAAAGGACAGGGGGCCGATGAGCAGTTCTTC.

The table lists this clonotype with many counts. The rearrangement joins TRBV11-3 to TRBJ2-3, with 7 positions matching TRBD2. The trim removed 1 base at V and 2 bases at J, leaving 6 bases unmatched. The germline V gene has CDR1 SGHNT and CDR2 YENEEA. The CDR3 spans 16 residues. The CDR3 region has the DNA TGTGCCAGCAGCTTAGTCGCGGGAGCGACCACAGATACGCAGTATTTT. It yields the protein CASSLVAGATTDTQYF.

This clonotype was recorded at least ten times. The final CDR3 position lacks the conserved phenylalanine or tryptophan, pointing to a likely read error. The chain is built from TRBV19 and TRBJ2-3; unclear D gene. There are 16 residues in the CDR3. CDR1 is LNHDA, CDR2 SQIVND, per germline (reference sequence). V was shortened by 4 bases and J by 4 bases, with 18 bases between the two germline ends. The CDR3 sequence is CASSNPLRRPPDTQYS. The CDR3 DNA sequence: TGTGCCAGTAGTAACCCCCTTCGGCGGCCGCCAGATACGCAGTATTCT.

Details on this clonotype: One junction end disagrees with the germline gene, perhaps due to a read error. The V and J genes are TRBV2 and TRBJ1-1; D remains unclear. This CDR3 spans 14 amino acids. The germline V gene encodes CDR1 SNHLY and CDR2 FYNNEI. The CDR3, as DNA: TGTGCCAGCAGTGAGAGGGTCTTGAACACTGAAACTTTCTTT. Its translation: CASSERVLNTETFF.